This is a list of T cell receptor beta chains from one sample in a study of T cells expressing NK-cell markers. From its re-call of the 5' RACE reads, TCRdb lists each CDR3 protein once, without DNA. This sample's table reports some 110,000 distinct CDR3 sequences. Material for sequencing was blood T cells: a sorted CD56 or NKG2C T cell subset, CD4+ or CD8+ T cells, or bulk PBMC T cells (not recorded which). The receptor source for this set is a woman between 18 and 69 years old in good health. Each CDR3 is given with its conserved first and last residue. Fields, in order: V gene, J gene, CDR3 protein.

TRBV27	TRBJ2-1	CASSLGQGSYNEQFF
TRBV3-1	TRBJ2-3	CASSHPSVSTDTQYF
TRBV19	TRBJ2-1	CASSGLAAMNEQFF
TRBV4-2	TRBJ2-5	CASSQDGTSGETQYF
TRBV9	TRBJ2-5	CASSVGSSQETQYF
TRBV30	TRBJ2-6	CACKGANVLTF
TRBV2	TRBJ2-5	CASSETLGGIGDYQETQYF
TRBV28	TRBJ2-7	CASGQEDEQYF
TRBV7-3	TRBJ2-1	CASRLAGENEQFF
TRBV28	TRBJ1-5	CASSKSEQGYSNQPQHF
TRBV5-5	TRBJ2-3	CASSWGGILTDTQYF
TRBV5-6	TRBJ2-3	CASSPGFGTDTQYF
TRBV4-1	TRBJ2-1	CASSLDSGAPYNEQFF
TRBV29-1	TRBJ2-2	CSVEPGIGTGELFF
TRBV6-1	TRBJ2-3	CASLAGGSDTQYF
TRBV20-1	TRBJ2-1	CSAESYGLAGKTDEQFF
TRBV20-1	TRBJ2-5	CSARDLLAGGQETQYF
TRBV5-6	TRBJ2-5	CASSFVTENGENQYF
TRBV7-3	TRBJ1-6	CASSLISGDTLHF
TRBV5-4	TRBJ2-1	CAYTPSRQASNEQFF
TRBV18	TRBJ2-2	CATSPRQDGTGELFF
TRBV4-3	TRBJ2-1	CASSQVRRTPYNEQFF
TRBV7-9	TRBJ2-6	CAPIRLPLPGANVLTF
TRBV20-1	TRBJ2-2	CSALRERRDRFGELFF
TRBV27	TRBJ2-1	CASSVHNEQFF
TRBV27	TRBJ2-3	CASSFLAGPRDTQYF
TRBV7-9	TRBJ2-3	CASSEGLANADTQYF
TRBV16	TRBJ2-5	CASSQQAGETQYF
TRBV20-1	TRBJ2-1	CSARALAGMNEQFF
TRBV29-1	TRBJ2-1	CSVGVRTGLSNEQFF
TRBV20-1	TRBJ1-5	CSASPTGTGNQPQHF
TRBV20-1	TRBJ2-1	CSANVLEVVEQFF
TRBV11-2	TRBJ2-3	CASSLGGDTQYF